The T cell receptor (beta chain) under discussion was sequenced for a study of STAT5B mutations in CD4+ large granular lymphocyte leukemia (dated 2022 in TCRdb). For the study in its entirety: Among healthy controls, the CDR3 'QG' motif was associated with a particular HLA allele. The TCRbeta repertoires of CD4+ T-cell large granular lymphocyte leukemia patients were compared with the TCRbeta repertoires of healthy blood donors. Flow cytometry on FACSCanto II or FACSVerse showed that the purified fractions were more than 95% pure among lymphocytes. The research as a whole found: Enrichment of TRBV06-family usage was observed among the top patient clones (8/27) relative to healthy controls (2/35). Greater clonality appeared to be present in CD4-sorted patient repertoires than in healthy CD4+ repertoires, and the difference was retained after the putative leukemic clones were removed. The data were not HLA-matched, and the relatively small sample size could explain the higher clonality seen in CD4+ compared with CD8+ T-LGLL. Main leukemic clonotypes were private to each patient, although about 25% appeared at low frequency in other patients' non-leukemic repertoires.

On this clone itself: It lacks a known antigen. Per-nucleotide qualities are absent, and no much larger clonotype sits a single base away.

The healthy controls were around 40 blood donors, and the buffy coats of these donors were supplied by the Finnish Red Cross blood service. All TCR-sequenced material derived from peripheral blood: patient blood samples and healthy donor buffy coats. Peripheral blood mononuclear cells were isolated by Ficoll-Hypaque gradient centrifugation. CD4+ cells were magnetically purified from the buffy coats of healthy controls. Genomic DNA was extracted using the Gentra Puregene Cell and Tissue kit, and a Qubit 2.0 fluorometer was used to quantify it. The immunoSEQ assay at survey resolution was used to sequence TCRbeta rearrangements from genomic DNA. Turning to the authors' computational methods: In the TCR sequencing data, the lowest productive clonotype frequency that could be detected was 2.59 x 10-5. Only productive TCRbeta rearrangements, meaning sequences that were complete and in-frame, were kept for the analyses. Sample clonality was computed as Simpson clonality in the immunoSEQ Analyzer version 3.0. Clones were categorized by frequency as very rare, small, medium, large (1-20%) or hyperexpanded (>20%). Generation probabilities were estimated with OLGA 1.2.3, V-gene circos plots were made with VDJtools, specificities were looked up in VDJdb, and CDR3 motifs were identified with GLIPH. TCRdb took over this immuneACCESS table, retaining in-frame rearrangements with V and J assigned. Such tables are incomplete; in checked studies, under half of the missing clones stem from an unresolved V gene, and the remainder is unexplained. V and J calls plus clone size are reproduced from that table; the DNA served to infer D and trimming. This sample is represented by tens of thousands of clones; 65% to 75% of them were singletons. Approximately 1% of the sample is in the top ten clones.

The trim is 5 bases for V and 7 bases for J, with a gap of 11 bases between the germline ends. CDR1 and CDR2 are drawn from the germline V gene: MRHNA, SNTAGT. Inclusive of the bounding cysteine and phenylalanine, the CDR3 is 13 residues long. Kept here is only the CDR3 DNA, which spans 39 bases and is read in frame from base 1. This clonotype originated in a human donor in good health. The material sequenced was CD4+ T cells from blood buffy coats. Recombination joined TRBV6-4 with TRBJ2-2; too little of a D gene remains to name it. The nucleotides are TGTGCCAGCAGTTCCCTAGGCGGCGGGGAGCTGTTTTTT. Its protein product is CASSSLGGGELFF.